The T cell receptor beta chain under discussion was sequenced for a study of CD8 T cells in Susac syndrome. Findings and caveats of the study: Acknowledgment was made by the study that its TCR sequencing and HLA analysis involved a relatively small number of individuals.

V lost 2 bases, J lost 6 bases, and 16 bases lay in between. The CDR3 runs to 16 residues. CDR1 is KGHSH and CDR2 is LQKENI in the germline V gene. CD8+ and CD4+ T cells circulating in blood were sequenced for TCR beta. FACS was used to enrich TEMRA cells, whereas the CD8+ and CD4+ T cells were obtained by negative isolation. Reverse transcription of about 0.45 to 1 ug RNA was carried out with random hexamers. The amplification used immunoSEQ multiplex PCR on TCR beta CDR3; it spanned 54 Vbeta and 13 Jbeta. One entry per CDR3 protein results from TCRdb running MiXCR on the immunoSEQ multiplex PCR reads. The top ten hold about 0.09% of the sample, which has 150,000 to 200,000 distinct CDR3 sequences, approximately 94% seen once. On this clonotype: Its antigen is not known.

This sequence joins TRBV18 and TRBJ2-2; a weak D match, TRBD2 (6 bases). The TCR originated in a human donor with multiple sclerosis. Specimen: CD4+ T cells from PBMCs. Written as DNA, the CDR3 is TGTGCCAGCTCACCAAATCTGGGGGGAACGGCCGGGGAGCTGTTTTTT. It codes for CASSPNLGGTAGELFF.